This is a list of T cell receptor beta chains from one sample in a study of prognosis after radiotherapy for stage I lung cancer. TCRdb used MiXCR to reprocess the multiplex PCR reads, holding one entry per CDR3 protein. The sample contains 11,000 to 15,000 distinct CDR3 sequences, 25% to 30% of which appear only once. This material consisted of PBMCs, taken before or after stereotactic body radiation therapy (not recorded which). The receptors were gathered from a donor aged 50 or older with non-small cell lung cancer. The CDR3 runs from the conserved cysteine through the conserved F or W. D genes are given only for firm matches. Size values are once, few and many counts, or a class for expanded clones, and some rows have none.

CDR3 DNA	CDR3 protein	D gene	J gene	clone size	V gene
TGTGCCAGCAGGAAGGGGGAACCCTACGAGCAGTTCTTC	CASRKGEPYEQFF	.	TRBJ2-1	.	TRBV6-1
TGTGCCAGCAGCCTTGTGCCGGGAGGCTATGGCTACACCTTC	CASSLVPGGYGYTF	.	TRBJ1-2	many	TRBV14
TGCGCCAGCAGCTTGAAGACTAGGGTGGGGGGGACCGGGGAGCTGTTTTTT	CASSLKTRVGGTGELFF	TRBD2	TRBJ2-2	.	TRBV5-1
TGTGCCACAATAGCGGAGGGTGCCCCCTGCAATGAGCAGTTCTTC	CATIAEGAPCNEQFF	.	TRBJ2-1	once	TRBV6-2/TRBV6-3
TGTGCCAGCTCACCGCCCCTGGGACAGGGGCACGAGCAGTACTTC	CASSPPLGQGHEQYF	TRBD1	TRBJ2-7	many	TRBV18
TGTGCCAGCAGTCCCCGGGGAGGCCTCTCTGGGGCCAACGTCCTGACTTTC	CASSPRGGLSGANVLTF	.	TRBJ2-6	many	TRBV6-1
TGTGCCAGCAGCCGCCGGCTCTCTGCGGCCAACGTCCTGACTTTC	CASSRRLSAANVLTF	.	TRBJ2-6	.	TRBV27
TGTGCCAGCAGTACTACAGGCGGGAGGGGCAATGAGCAGTTCTTC	CASSTTGGRGNEQFF	TRBD2	TRBJ2-1	.	TRBV28
TGCAGTGCTATATCTGGAAACACCATATATTTT	CSAISGNTIYF	.	TRBJ1-3	many	TRBV20-1
TGCGCCAGCAGCACGACAGGGGGCCTCAATCAGCCCCAGCATTTT	CASSTTGGLNQPQHF	TRBD1	TRBJ1-5	many	TRBV5-1
TGTGCCAGCAGCAGAGGACTAGCCTACGAGCAGTACTTC	CASSRGLAYEQYF	TRBD2	TRBJ2-7	medium-sized	TRBV7-6
TGTGCTAGTGGTCCCCCTGGGGGGGCCGGGGAGCTGTTTTTT	CASGPPGGAGELFF	TRBD2	TRBJ2-2	once	TRBV12-5
TGTGCCAGCAGCCAAGCCCTGGGGGCTGGGAGACTTAACGAGCAGTACTTC	CASSQALGAGRLNEQYF	.	TRBJ2-7	many	TRBV4-2
TGTGCCAGCAGTGAAGCGCGGCAGGGGGAAGGCTACACCTTC	CASSEARQGEGYTF	TRBD1	TRBJ1-2	.	TRBV2
TGCAGTGCCCCTACAGGGAAGACCCAGTACTTC	CSAPTGKTQYF	.	TRBJ2-5	many	TRBV20-1
TGTGCCAGCAGCGTAGGGGCCGGACGCTCCTACAATGAGCAGTTCTTC	CASSVGAGRSYNEQFF	.	TRBJ2-1	many	TRBV9
TGTGCCAGCAGTTCTCCGGGACAGCGATACAATGAGCAGTTCTTC	CASSSPGQRYNEQFF	TRBD1	TRBJ2-1	medium-sized	TRBV7-8
TGTGCCAGTAGTTACGCACGGGAAGCTTTCTTT	CASSYAREAFF	.	TRBJ1-1	many	TRBV19
TGTGCCAGCAGTTTTTCCGGCAGCACAGATACGCAGTATTTT	CASSFSGSTDTQYF	.	TRBJ2-3	many	TRBV28
TGTGCCAGCTCACCTTCCGCAGGGAATCAGCCCCAGCATTTT	CASSPSAGNQPQHF	.	TRBJ1-5	many	TRBV18
TGTGCCAGCAGTGTAGGGGTTAGCTCCTATAATTCACGCCTCCACTTT	CASSVGVSSYNSRLHF	.	TRBJ1-6	.	TRBV6-2/TRBV6-3
TGTGCCAGCAGCTTAGACGGGAGCTCCTACAATGAGCAGTTCTTC	CASSLDGSSYNEQFF	.	TRBJ2-1	many	TRBV13
TGTGCCACCATGGAGACCTATGGCTACACCTTC	CATMETYGYTF	.	TRBJ1-2	.	TRBV28
TGTGCCAGCACCTTCAGACTAGGAGAGCGTGAGCAGTTCTTC	CASTFRLGEREQFF	.	TRBJ2-1	once	TRBV6-1
TGTGCCAGCAGACCTGGGACCCACGCACAGCCCCAGAATTTT	CASRPGTHAQPQNF	.	TRBJ1-5	.	TRBV6-2/TRBV6-3
TGCAGTGAGGGTCAGGGACAGGGACTACCTCAGAGATGGCCCCAGCATTTT	CSEGQGQGLPQRWPQHF	TRBD1	TRBJ1-5	.	TRBV20-1
TGTGCCAGCAGCGTAGCAGGGTTCAATGAGCAGTTCTTC	CASSVAGFNEQFF	.	TRBJ2-1	medium-sized	TRBV9
TGTGCCAGCAGCCGCAGGGATTCCGGGTCGCAGTACTTC	CASSRRDSGSQYF	.	TRBJ2-7	many	TRBV7-9
TGCGCCAGCGCATTGGCCACTAGTGTGAGTCCCTACGATCAGTACTTC	CASALATSVSPYDQYF	.	TRBJ2-7	.	TRBV5-1